The entry below gives a single TCR beta chain sequence along with its context. This entry comes from a study of blood T cells in healthy people across ages. Through a sample-barcoded 5' primer and a J-beta primer mix, a second PCR was run for roughly 6 to 12 cycles. In TCRdb, the 5' RACE reads were re-called with MiXCR into one record per CDR3 protein. The sample includes 980,000 or so distinct CDR3 sequences, under 50% of them seen just once. V was clipped by 4 bases and J by 6 bases, with 9 bases between them. CDR1 is SGHRS, CDR2 YFSETQ, per germline. CDR3 length: 12 residues. This rearrangement joins TRBV5-1 to TRBJ2-3; D remains unclear. This receptor was obtained from a man aged 25 to 40 in good health. The sequenced sample was blood. The CDR3 spells CASSPEKDTQYF. The CDR3 DNA reads TGCGCCAGCAGCCCTGAGAAGGATACGCAGTATTTT.